A selection of T cell receptor beta chains follows, all from one sample in a study of cytomegalovirus exposure and HLA in healthy donors. Here immunoSEQ multiplex PCR was the method, and the copy in TCRdb shows in-frame clones only, minus some. The sample has fewer than 200,000 clones; around 90% are singletons. The sequenced sample was PBMCs. Source of these receptors: a boy aged 2 to 10 in good health and CMV-seronegative. CDR3s include the opening cysteine and the closing phenylalanine or tryptophan.

length: 12; J: TRBJ2-7; V: TRBV15; CDR3: CATSGQGYEQYF
length: 18; J: TRBJ2-7; V: TRBV7-2; CDR3: CASSLALSGEPSVYEQYF
length: 14; J: TRBJ1-5; V: TRBV2; CDR3: CASSEDRGNQPQHF
length: 14; J: TRBJ2-5; V: TRBV30; CDR3: CAWTRAAFQETQYF
length: 15; J: TRBJ2-4; V: TRBV10-3; CDR3: CAMQTERLAKNIQYF
length: 15; J: TRBJ1-2; V: TRBV9; CDR3: CASSAGDGRNYGYTF
length: 14; J: TRBJ1-1; V: TRBV19; CDR3: CASSIPGQGTEAFF
length: 11; J: TRBJ1-6; V: TRBV30; CDR3: CAWETGKPLHF
length: 14; J: TRBJ1-2; V: TRBV11-1; CDR3: CASSPDRVSYGYTF
length: 12; J: TRBJ2-2; V: TRBV19; CDR3: CASKGGAGELFF
length: 13; J: TRBJ1-1; V: TRBV10-3; CDR3: CATGAGGNTEAFF
length: 14; J: TRBJ2-1; V: TRBV19; CDR3: CASRVGLAHNEQFF
length: 11; J: TRBJ1-2; V: TRBV5-1; CDR3: CASSFGYGYTF
length: 12; J: TRBJ2-3; V: TRBV19; CDR3: CAGRDGEGRKYF
length: 15; J: TRBJ2-7; V: TRBV6-1; CDR3: CASSGGQGVRKEQYF
length: 17; J: TRBJ1-2; V: TRBV18; CDR3: CASSQPGSWTVHNGYTF
length: 16; J: TRBJ2-2; V: TRBV11-3; CDR3: CASSPSGLGVPGELFF
length: 16; J: TRBJ2-3; V: TRBV5-1; CDR3: CASSSLAGGPEDTQYF
length: 14; J: TRBJ2-6; V: TRBV27; CDR3: CASSSSSGANVLTF
length: 14; J: TRBJ2-7; V: TRBV2; CDR3: CASSVDRGLYEQYF
length: 11; J: TRBJ2-3; V: TRBV20-1; CDR3: CSARLGDTQYF
length: 15; J: TRBJ2-1; V: TRBV6-1; CDR3: CASGGEGYSYNEQFF
length: 13; J: TRBJ2-2; V: TRBV5-1; CDR3: CASSSQGTGELFF
length: 15; J: TRBJ2-7; V: TRBV28; CDR3: CASSSRQVLSYEQYF
length: 16; J: TRBJ2-2; V: TRBV5-1; CDR3: CASSLVSTGGTGELFF
length: 14; J: TRBJ1-5; V: TRBV6-5; CDR3: CASSTGGGNQPQHF
length: 13; J: TRBJ1-2; V: TRBV2; CDR3: CASSPGAHYGYTF
length: 18; J: TRBJ2-3; V: TRBV6-4; CDR3: CASSDSRTSGELTDTQYF
length: 14; J: TRBJ2-7; V: TRBV18; CDR3: CASSVDRGSYEQYF
length: 17; J: TRBJ2-2; V: TRBV7-9; CDR3: CASSLYGGRSSTGELFF
length: 18; J: TRBJ2-3; V: TRBV28; CDR3: CASSLRLASGGATDTQYF
length: 16; J: TRBJ2-6; V: TRBV11-2; CDR3: CASSLPRVPGANVLTF
length: 12; J: TRBJ1-1; V: TRBV9; CDR3: CASGQTYTEAFF
length: 13; J: TRBJ1-5; V: TRBV28; CDR3: CASSLLGVQPQHF
length: 14; J: TRBJ1-6; V: TRBV6-6; CDR3: CASGEEPNPSPLHF
length: 15; J: TRBJ1-4; V: TRBV5-1; CDR3: CASSPYRSSYEKLFF
length: 13; J: TRBJ1-3; V: TRBV29-1; CDR3: CSVGQASGNTIYF
length: 15; J: TRBJ2-1; V: TRBV7-3; CDR3: CASSPLAGLYNEQFF
length: 15; J: TRBJ2-7; V: TRBV7-9; CDR3: CASSGMTESTYEQYF
length: 15; J: TRBJ2-1; V: TRBV1; CDR3: CTSSQSPPSGNEQFF
length: 13; J: TRBJ1-1; V: TRBV19; CDR3: CASSLLRNTEAFF
length: 15; J: TRBJ2-7; V: TRBV9; CDR3: CASSVGGPHQGEQYF
length: 12; J: TRBJ2-4; V: TRBV6-6; CDR3: CASSPVAGIQYF
length: 16; J: TRBJ2-2; V: TRBV5-4; CDR3: CASSLRAGRGTGELFF
length: 17; J: TRBJ2-5; V: TRBV5-1; CDR3: CASSPAGGSAWGQTQYF
length: 14; J: TRBJ1-3; V: TRBV5-4; CDR3: CASSPGTDGNTIYF
length: 15; J: TRBJ2-3; V: TRBV5-6; CDR3: CASSGTSGVTDTQYF
length: 18; J: TRBJ2-2; V: TRBV12-2; CDR3: CASRLVHPQGSNTGELFF
length: 13; J: -; V: TRBV7-2; CDR3: CASSLAAGYEQYF
length: 17; J: TRBJ2-5; V: TRBV4-2; CDR3: CASSQLTTGLGGETQYF
length: 15; J: TRBJ2-2; V: TRBV27; CDR3: CASNTGGQNTGELFF
length: 13; J: TRBJ1-1; V: TRBV28; CDR3: CASSFNRNTEAFF